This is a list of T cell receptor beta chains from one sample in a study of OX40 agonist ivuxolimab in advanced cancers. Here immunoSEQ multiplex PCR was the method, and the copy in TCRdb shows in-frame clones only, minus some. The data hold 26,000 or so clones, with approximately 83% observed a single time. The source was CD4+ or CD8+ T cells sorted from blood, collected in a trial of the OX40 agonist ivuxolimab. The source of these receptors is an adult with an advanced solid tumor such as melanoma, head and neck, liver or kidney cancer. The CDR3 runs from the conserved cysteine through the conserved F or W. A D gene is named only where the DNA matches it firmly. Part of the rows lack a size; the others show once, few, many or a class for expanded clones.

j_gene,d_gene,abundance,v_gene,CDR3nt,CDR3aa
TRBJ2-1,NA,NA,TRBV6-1,TGTGCCAGCGGCCTGGGGGGGGGCTCGCAGTTCTTC,CASGLGGGSQFF
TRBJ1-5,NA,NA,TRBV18,TGTGCCAGCTCACCACCGGAAAGGGGGGGCCAGCCCCAGCATTTT,CASSPPERGGQPQHF
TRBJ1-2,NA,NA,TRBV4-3,TGCGCCAGCAGCCAAGTGGGGGGGCAGGGTAGCTATGGCTACACCTTC,CASSQVGGQGSYGYTF
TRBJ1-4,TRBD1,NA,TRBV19,TGTGCCAGTAGTCCCCGGACAGGGTTTGCAACTAATGAAAAACTGTTTTTT,CASSPRTGFATNEKLFF
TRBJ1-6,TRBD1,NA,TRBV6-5,TGTGCCAGCGGATCGCCGGGACAGGGGAATTCACCCCTCCACTTT,CASGSPGQGNSPLHF
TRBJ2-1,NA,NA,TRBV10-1,TGCGCCAGCAAAGGAGGGGACAATGAGCAGTTCTTC,CASKGGDNEQFF
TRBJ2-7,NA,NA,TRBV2,TGTGCCAGCAGTGACAACAGGGCCTACGAGCAGTACTTC,CASSDNRAYEQYF
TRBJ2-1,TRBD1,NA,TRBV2,TGTGCCAGCAGACCCGACAGGGGGCAAGGTAATGAGCAGTTCTTC,CASRPDRGQGNEQFF
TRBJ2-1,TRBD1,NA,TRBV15,TGTGCCACCAGCTGGTTATGGGGACAGGGCCACAATGAGCAGTTCTTC,CATSWLWGQGHNEQFF
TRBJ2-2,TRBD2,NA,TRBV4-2,TGTGCCAGCAGCCACACCGTAGCGGGGTCGAACACCGGGGAGCTGTTTTTT,CASSHTVAGSNTGELFF
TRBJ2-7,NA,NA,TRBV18,TGTGCCAGCTCAGTAGGACGGGCGGGCTACGAGCAGTACTTC,CASSVGRAGYEQYF
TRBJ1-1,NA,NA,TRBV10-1,TGCGCCAGCAGCGGGGGAGTGAACACTGAAGCTTTCTTT,CASSGGVNTEAFF
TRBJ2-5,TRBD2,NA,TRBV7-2,TGTGCCAGCAGCTTATCCGGGACTAGCGGGGGGGCCTTAGAGACCCAGTACTTC,CASSLSGTSGGALETQYF
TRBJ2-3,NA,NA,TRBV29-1,TGCAGCGTTGTCAGATACGCCTCCGGGGATACGCAGTATTTT,CSVVRYASGDTQYF
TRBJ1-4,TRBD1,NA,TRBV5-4,TGTGCCAGCAGCCAGGCCGGGACAGGGGCGCATGAAAAACTGTTTTTT,CASSQAGTGAHEKLFF
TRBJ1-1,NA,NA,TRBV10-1,TGCGCCAGCAGCAAGACGGGGTATGAAGCTTTCTTT,CASSKTGYEAFF
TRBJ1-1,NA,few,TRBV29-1,TGCAGCGTTACACAGGGAACAGGAGCTTTCTTT,CSVTQGTGAFF
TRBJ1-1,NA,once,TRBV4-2,TGTGCCAGCAGCCAAGCCTCTATAGGGGCTTTCTTT,CASSQASIGAFF
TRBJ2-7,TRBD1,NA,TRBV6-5,TGTGCCAGCAGTTACCAAGGACAGGGGACCGAGCAGTACTTC,CASSYQGQGTEQYF
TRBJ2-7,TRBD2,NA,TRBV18,TGTGCCAGCTCAGCAGCGGGGGGGCGAGACGAGCAGTACTTC,CASSAAGGRDEQYF
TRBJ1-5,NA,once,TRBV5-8,TGTGCCAGCAGCCCAAGCTATAGCAATCAGCCCCAGCATTTT,CASSPSYSNQPQHF
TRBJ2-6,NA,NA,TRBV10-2,TGCGCCAGCAGTGAGCCGAGGGCTTACGACTCTGGGGCCAACGTCCTGACTTTC,CASSEPRAYDSGANVLTF
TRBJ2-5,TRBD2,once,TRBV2,TGTGCCAGCAGCCTCAGAATAGCGGGGGGCAGAGAGACCCAGTACTTC,CASSLRIAGGRETQYF
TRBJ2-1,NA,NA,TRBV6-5,TGTGCCAGCAGTTCTATCGGGGGCTCCTACAATGAGCAGTTCTTC,CASSSIGGSYNEQFF
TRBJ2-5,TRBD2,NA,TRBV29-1,TGCAGCGTTGGCGGGGGGGGGCCTGAGACCCAGTACTTC,CSVGGGGPETQYF
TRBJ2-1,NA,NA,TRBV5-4,TGTGCCAGCACCTTGGGGCGCGGCAGGGGGGTCAATGAGCAGTTCTTC,CASTLGRGRGVNEQFF
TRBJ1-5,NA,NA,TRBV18,TGTGCCAGCTCACCACAGGGGGATCAGCCCCAGCATTTT,CASSPQGDQPQHF
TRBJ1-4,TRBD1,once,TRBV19,TGTGCCAGTACCAACGCCGGGACAGGGCCCGAAAAACTGTTTTTT,CASTNAGTGPEKLFF
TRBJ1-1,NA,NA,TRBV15,TGTGCCACCAGCAGAGATCAACAGGGATACACTGAAGCTTTCTTT,CATSRDQQGYTEAFF
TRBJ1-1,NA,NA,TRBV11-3,TGTGCCAGCAGCTTTGGACGGATGAACACTGAAGCTTTCTTT,CASSFGRMNTEAFF
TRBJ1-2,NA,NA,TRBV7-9,TGTGCCAGCAGCTTTGGACACCCAGCTAACTATGGCTACACCTTC,CASSFGHPANYGYTF
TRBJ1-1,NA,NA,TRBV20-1,TGCAGTGCTGCGGACAGAGGAGCTTTCTTT,CSAADRGAFF
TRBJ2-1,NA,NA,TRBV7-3,TGTGCCAGCAGCTTAAGGGGGACCCCCGGGCTCAATGAGCAGTTCTTC,CASSLRGTPGLNEQFF
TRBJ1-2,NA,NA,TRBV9,TGTGCCAGCAGCCCCGGCGGGGGGGCTCTTTTTGGTGGCTACACCTTC,CASSPGGGALFGGYTF
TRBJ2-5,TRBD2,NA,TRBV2,TGTGCCAGCACCGGGGGACTAGCGGGGGAGACCCAGTACTTC,CASTGGLAGETQYF
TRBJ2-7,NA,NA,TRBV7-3,TGTGCCAGCAGCCGTACAGGGACCGGCTACGAGCAGTACTTC,CASSRTGTGYEQYF
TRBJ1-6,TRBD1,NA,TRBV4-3,TGCGCCAGCAGCCAATCGGCGCGACAGGGTGGAAATAATTCACCCCTCCACTTT,CASSQSARQGGNNSPLHF
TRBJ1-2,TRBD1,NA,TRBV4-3,TGCGCCAGCAGCCCGGACAGGGAACGGGTCTATGGCTACACCTTC,CASSPDRERVYGYTF
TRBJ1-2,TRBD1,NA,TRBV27,TGTGCCAGCAGTCTAGAAGGACAGGAAGGGGCCTATGGCTACACCTTC,CASSLEGQEGAYGYTF
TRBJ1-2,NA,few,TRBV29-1,TGCAGCGACCATTCGACAAGGAATGGCTACACCTTC,CSDHSTRNGYTF
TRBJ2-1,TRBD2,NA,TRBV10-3,TGTGCCATCAGCCCCCAGACTAGCGGGGGGGCCGATGAGCAGTTCTTC,CAISPQTSGGADEQFF
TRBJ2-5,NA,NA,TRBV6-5,TGTGCCAGCAGCCGCCAGGAGACCCAGTACTTC,CASSRQETQYF
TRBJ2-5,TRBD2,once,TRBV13,TGTGCCAGCAGTTTCGGACTAGCGGGGGCTAGCCAGTACTTC,CASSFGLAGASQYF
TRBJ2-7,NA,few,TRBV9,TGTGCCAGCAGCGCGGGACCGAACTCCTACGAGCAGTACTTC,CASSAGPNSYEQYF
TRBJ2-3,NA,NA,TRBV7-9,TGTGCCAGCACCCCGGGGACCGGCGGGCAGTATTTT,CASTPGTGGQYF
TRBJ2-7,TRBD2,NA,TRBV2,TGTGCCAGCAGGCGGGGGGCCCCCTACGAGCAGTACTTC,CASRRGAPYEQYF
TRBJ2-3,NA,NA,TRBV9,TGTGCCAGCAGCGTAAGGGGGGGTGACACAGATACGCAGTATTTT,CASSVRGGDTDTQYF
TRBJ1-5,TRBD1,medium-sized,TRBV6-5,TGTGCCAGCAGTTACTCCGGACAGGGGAGTCAGCCCCAGCATTTT,CASSYSGQGSQPQHF
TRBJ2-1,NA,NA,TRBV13,TGTGCCAGCAGCCTGTCGCGGCAGGGGGGCAATGAGCAGTTCTTC,CASSLSRQGGNEQFF
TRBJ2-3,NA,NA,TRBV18,TGTGCCAGCTCACCACGGGGATCTAGGCTAGATACGCAGTATTTT,CASSPRGSRLDTQYF
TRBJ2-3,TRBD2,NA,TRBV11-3,TGTGCCAGCAGCTTAAGCGGGGGGCGGGATACGCAGTATTTT,CASSLSGGRDTQYF
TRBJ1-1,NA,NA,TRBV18,TGTGCCAGCTCTCTCAACCGGGACACTGAAGCTTTCTTT,CASSLNRDTEAFF
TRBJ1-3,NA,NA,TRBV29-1,TGCAGCGTTAAAGGGCCCGAGGGAGAAAACACCATATATTTT,CSVKGPEGENTIYF
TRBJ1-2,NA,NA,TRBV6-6,TGTGCCAGCAGCATACAGGGACGGGAAGGCTACACCTTC,CASSIQGREGYTF
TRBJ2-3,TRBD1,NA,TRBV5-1,TGCGCCAGCAGCTTAAACACAGGGGGCGGAGATACGCAGTATTTT,CASSLNTGGGDTQYF